This TCR beta chain was recovered during a study of blood T cell repertoires in COVID-19. As for the study in general: Acute and convalescent COVID-19 samples came from the United States, Italy and Spain.

This clone was found a few times. Data came from immunoSEQ multiplex PCR; TCRdb stores just in-frame clones and leaves some out. The sample lists 200,000 to 250,000 clones, about nine tenths occurring once. Per germline, CDR1 SQVTM and CDR2 ANQGSEA. With 1 base removed from V and 0 bases from J, the gap between germline ends came to 7 bases. The CDR3 runs 14 residues. The source material was peripheral blood. The sequence derives from a man older than 75 with acute or convalescent COVID-19. J is TRBJ2-1 and V is TRBV29-1; D is ambiguous. CDR3 nucleotide sequence: TGCAGCGTTGAAGTCTACCTCTCCTACAATGAGCAGTTCTTC. Protein product: CSVEVYLSYNEQFF.